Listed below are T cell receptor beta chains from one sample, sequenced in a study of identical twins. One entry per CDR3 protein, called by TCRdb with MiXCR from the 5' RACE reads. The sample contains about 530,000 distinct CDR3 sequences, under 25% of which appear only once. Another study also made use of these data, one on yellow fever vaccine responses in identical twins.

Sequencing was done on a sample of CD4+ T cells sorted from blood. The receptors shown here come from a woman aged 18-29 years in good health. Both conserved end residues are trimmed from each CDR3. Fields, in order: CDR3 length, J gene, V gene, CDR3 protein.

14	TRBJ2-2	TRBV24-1	ATRDSGSQNTGELF
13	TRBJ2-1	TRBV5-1	ASSPAGSSYNEQF
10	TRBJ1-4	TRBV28	ASSSLQGAVL
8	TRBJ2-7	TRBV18	ASSPRTGD
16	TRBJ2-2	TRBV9	ASSVVPSTGANTGELF
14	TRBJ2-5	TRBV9	ASSTPGLADQETQY
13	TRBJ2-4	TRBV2	ASSGLAGTKNIQY
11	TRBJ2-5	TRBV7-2	ASSDGRQETQY
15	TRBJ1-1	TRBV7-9	ASSTQQGSGVNTEAF
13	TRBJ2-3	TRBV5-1	ASGPSGQGTDTQY
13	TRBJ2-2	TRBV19	ASSNSQPNTGELF